These T cell receptor beta chains were read from a single sample in a study of lymphopenia after photon versus proton radiotherapy. Here immunoSEQ multiplex PCR was the method, and the copy in TCRdb shows in-frame clones only, minus some. The data contain more than 80,000 clones, around 83% of them seen just once; the ten biggest clones take up under 1.5%. The material was peripheral blood, obtained from a patient treated with proton-based radiotherapy. The receptors come from a man aged 60 to 69 with pancreatic cancer. Both conserved end residues are part of each CDR3. D genes are given only for firm matches.

TRBV5-6	.	TRBJ1-2	TGTGCCAGCAGCCTGGCAGGGCCAGGGGAATGCGACACCTTC	CASSLAGPGECDTF
TRBV2	TRBD2	TRBJ2-1	TGTGCCAGCAGTGAACGGACTAGCGGTCCCTACAATGAGCAGTTCTTC	CASSERTSGPYNEQFF
TRBV7-2	TRBD2	TRBJ2-3	TGTGCCAGCAGCTCCGTCCCGGGACTAGCGGGAGTCCTAGCAGATACGCAGTATTTT	CASSSVPGLAGVLADTQYF
TRBV18	.	TRBJ2-7	TGTGCCAGCTCACCACAACACGGGCTCGAGCAGTACTTC	CASSPQHGLEQYF
TRBV7-2	.	TRBJ2-7	TGTGCCAGCAGCTTAGTGGATGGGGCAGCGGGCTTC	CASSLVDGAAGF
TRBV28	.	TRBJ1-1	TGTGCCAGCAGTTTAAGGGGTTCAGGGGCAAGTGAAGCTTTCTTT	CASSLRGSGASEAFF
TRBV28	.	TRBJ1-1	TGTGCCAGCAGGGACAGACAGGTTATGAACACTGAAGCTTTCTTT	CASRDRQVMNTEAFF
TRBV27	TRBD1	TRBJ2-7	TGTGCCAGCAGTTTTTTACCGACAGGGGTAAACGAGCAGTACTTC	CASSFLPTGVNEQYF
TRBV30	.	TRBJ2-5	TGTGCCTGGAGTGTCCTCGACCAAGAGACCCAGTACTTC	CAWSVLDQETQYF
TRBV6-5	TRBD1	TRBJ2-2	TGTGCCAGCAGTTACATACAGGGGTCCGGGGAGCTGTTTTTT	CASSYIQGSGELFF
TRBV28	TRBD2	TRBJ2-1	TGTGCCAGCAGTTTTCCCGGACTAGCGGGGCGGAATGAGCAGTTCTTC	CASSFPGLAGRNEQFF
TRBV7-3	.	TRBJ2-2	TGTGCCAGCAGCTTTGCAGGGGGGATAAGGACCGGGGAGCTGTTTTTT	CASSFAGGIRTGELFF
TRBV9	.	TRBJ2-1	TGTGCCAGCAGCCCCATTCTGGTATCCTACAATGAGCAGTTCTTC	CASSPILVSYNEQFF